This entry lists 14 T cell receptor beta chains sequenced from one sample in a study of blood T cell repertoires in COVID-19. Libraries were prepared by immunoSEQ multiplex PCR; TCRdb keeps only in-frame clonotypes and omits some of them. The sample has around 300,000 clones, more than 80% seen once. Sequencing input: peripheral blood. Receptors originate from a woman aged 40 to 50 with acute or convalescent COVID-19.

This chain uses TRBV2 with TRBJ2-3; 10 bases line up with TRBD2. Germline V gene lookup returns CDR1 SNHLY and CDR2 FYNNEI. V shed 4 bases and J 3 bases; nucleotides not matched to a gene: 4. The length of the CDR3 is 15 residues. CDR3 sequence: CASSAERGGTDTQYF. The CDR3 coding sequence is TGTGCCAGCAGTGCTGAGCGGGGGGGGACAGATACGCAGTATTTT.

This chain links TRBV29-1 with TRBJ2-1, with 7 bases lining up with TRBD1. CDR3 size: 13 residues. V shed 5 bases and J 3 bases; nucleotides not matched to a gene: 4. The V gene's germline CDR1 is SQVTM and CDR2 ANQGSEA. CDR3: CSVSGQDYNEQFF. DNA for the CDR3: TGCAGCGTTAGTGGACAGGACTACAATGAGCAGTTCTTC.

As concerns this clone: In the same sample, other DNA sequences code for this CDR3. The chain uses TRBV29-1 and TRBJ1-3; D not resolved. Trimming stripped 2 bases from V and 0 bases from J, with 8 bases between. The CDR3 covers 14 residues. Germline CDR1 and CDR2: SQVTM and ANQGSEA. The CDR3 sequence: CSVESGYSGNTIYF. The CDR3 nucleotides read TGCAGCGTTGAATCGGGATACTCTGGAAACACCATATATTTT.

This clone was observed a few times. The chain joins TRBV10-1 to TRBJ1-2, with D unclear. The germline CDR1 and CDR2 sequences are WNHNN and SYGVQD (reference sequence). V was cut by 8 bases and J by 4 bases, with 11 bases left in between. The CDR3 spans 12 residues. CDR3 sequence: CASSPRTYGYTF. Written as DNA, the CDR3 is TGCGCCAGCTCTCCCAGAACCTATGGCTACACCTTC.

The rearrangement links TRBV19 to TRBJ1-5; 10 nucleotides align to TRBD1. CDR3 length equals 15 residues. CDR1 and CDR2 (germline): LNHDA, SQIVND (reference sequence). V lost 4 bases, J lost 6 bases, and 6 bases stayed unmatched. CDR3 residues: CASSTTGGGGQPQHF. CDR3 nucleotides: TGTGCCAGTAGTACGACAGGGGGCGGGGGTCAGCCCCAGCATTTT. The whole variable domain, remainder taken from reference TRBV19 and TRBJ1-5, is DGGITQSPKYLFRKEGQNVTLSCEQNLNHDAMYWYRQDPGQGLRLIYYSQIVNDFQKGDIAEGYSVSREKKESFPLTVTSAQKNPTAFYLCASSTTGGGGQPQHFGDGTRLSIL.

CDR3 in amino acids: CASSLAEGGGGAFF. DNA of the CDR3: TGTGCCAGCAGCTTAGCGGAGGGAGGTGGAGGTGCTTTCTTT. This rearrangement joins TRBV7-9 to TRBJ1-1; no reliable D call. The germline CDR1 and CDR2 sequences are SEHNR and FQNEAQ (reference sequence). Trimming cost V 0 bases and J 11 bases, with 16 bases left between them. The CDR3 loop spans 14 amino acids.

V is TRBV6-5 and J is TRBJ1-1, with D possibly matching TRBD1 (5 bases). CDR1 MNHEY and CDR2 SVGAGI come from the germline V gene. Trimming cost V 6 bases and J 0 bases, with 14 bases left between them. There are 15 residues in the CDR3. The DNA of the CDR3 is TGTGCCAGCAGATCCCCGGGGGGGTTGAACACTGAAGCTTTCTTT. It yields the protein CASRSPGGLNTEAFF.

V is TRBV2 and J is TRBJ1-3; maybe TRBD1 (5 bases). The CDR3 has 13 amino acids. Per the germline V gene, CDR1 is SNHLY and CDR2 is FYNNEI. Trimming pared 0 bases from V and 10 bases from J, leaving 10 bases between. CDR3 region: CASSEALGGTIYF. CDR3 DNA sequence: TGTGCCAGCAGTGAAGCGCTGGGGGGGACCATATATTTT. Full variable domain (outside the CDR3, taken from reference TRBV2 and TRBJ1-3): EPEVTQTPSHQVTQMGQEVILRCVPISNHLYFYWYRQILGQKVEFLVSFYNNEISEKSEIFDDQFSVERPDGSNFTLKIRSTKLEDSAMYFCASSEALGGTIYFGEGSWLTVV.

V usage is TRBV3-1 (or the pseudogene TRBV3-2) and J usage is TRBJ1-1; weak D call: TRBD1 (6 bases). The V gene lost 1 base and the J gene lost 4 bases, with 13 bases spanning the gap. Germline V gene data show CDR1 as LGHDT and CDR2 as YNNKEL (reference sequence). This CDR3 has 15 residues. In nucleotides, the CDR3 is TGTGCCAGCAGCCAAGGGCAGGGGTTGGTCACTGAAGCTTTCTTT. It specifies CASSQGQGLVTEAFF.

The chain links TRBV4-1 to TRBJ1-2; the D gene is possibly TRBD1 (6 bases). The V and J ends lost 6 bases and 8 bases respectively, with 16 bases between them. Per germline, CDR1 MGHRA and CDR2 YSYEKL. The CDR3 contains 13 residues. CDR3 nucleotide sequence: TGCGCCAGCAGAGGACAGTCACTGGGGGGCTACACCTTC. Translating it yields CASRGQSLGGYTF.

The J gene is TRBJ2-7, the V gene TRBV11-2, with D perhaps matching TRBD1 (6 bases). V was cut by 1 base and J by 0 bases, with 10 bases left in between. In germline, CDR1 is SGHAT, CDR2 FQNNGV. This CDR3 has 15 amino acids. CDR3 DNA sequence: TGTGCCAGCAGCTTAGGGCAGGGGAGCTCCTACGAGCAGTACGTC. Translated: CASSLGQGSSYEQYV.

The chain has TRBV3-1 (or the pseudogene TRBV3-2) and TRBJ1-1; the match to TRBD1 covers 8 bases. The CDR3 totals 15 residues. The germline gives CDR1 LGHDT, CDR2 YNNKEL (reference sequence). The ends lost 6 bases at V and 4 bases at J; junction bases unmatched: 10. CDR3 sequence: CASSWTGKGFTEAFF. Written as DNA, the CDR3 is TGTGCCAGCAGTTGGACAGGGAAAGGATTCACTGAAGCTTTCTTT.

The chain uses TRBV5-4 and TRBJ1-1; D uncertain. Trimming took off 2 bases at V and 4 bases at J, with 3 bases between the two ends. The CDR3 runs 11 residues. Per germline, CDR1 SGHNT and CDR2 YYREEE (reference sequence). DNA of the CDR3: TGTGCCAGCAGCTTCGGCACTGAAGCTTTCTTT. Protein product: CASSFGTEAFF. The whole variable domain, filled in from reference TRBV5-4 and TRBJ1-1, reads ETGVTQSPTHLIKTRGQQVTLRCSSQSGHNTVSWYQQALGQGPQFIFQYYREEENGRGNFPPRFSGLQFPNYSSELNVNALELDDSALYLCASSFGTEAFFGQGTRLTVV.

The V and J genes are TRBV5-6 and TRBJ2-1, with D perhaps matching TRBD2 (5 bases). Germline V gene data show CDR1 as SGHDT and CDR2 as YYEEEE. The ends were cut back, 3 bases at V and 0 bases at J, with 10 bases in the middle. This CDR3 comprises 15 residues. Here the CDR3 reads CASSWPRVSYNEQFF. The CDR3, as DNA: TGTGCCAGCAGCTGGCCGCGGGTCTCCTACAATGAGCAGTTCTTC.